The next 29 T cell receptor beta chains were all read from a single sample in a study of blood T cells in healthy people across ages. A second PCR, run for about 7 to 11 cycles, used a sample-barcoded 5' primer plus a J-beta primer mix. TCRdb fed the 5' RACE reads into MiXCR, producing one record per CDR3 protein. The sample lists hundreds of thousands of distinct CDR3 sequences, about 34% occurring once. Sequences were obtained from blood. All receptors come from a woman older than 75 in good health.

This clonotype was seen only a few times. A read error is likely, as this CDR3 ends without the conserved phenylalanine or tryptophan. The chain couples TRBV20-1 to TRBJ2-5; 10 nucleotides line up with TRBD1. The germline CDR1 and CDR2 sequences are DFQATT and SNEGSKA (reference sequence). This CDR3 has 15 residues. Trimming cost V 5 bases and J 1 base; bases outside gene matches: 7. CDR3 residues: CSAPTGGFRQETQYY. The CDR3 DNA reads TGCAGTGCTCCGACAGGGGGCTTTCGCCAAGAGACCCAGTACTAC.

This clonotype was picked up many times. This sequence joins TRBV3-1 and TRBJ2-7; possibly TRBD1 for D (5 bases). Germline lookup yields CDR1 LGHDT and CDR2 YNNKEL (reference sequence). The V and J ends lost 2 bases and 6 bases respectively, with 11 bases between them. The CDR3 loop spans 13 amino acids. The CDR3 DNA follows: TGTGCCAGCAGCCAAATCAGGGAAGGCGAGCAGTACTTC. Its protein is CASSQIREGEQYF.

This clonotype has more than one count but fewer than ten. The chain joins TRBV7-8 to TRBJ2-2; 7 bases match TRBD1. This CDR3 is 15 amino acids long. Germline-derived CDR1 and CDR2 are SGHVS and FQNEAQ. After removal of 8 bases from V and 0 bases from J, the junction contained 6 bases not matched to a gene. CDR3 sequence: CASVKGGTNTGELFF. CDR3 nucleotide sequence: TGTGCCAGCGTAAAAGGGGGCACGAACACCGGGGAGCTGTTTTTT.

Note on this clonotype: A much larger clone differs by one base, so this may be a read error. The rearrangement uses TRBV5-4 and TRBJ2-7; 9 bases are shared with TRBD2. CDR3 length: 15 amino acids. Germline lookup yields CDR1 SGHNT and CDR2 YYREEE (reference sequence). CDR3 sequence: CTSSSGTSRTYEQYF. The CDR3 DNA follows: TGTACCAGCAGCAGCGGGACTAGCCGAACCTACGAGCAGTACTTC.

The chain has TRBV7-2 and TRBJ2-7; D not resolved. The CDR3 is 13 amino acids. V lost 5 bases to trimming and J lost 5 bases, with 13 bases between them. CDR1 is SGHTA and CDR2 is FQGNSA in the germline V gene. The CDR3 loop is CASSLTISHEQYF. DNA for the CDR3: TGTGCCAGCAGCCTTACAATTAGCCACGAGCAGTACTTC.

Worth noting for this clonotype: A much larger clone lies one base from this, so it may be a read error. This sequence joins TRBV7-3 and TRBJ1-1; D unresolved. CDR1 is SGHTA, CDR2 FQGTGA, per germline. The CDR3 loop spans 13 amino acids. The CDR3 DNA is TGTGCCAGCAGCCTAGGGTGGAACACTGCAGCTTTCTTT. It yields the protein CASSLGWNTAAFF.

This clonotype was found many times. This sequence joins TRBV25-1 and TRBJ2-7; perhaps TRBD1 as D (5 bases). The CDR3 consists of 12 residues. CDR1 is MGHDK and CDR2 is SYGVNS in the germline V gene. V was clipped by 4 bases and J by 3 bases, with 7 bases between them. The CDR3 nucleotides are TGTGCCAGCAGTGCAGGGCACTACGAGCAGTACTTC. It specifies CASSAGHYEQYF.

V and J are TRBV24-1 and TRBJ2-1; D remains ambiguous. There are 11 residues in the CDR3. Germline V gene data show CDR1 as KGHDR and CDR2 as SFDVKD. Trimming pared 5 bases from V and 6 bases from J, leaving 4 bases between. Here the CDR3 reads CATSGLNEQFF. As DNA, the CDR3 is TGTGCCACCAGTGGCCTCAATGAGCAGTTCTTC.

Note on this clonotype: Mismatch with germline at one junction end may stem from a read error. As DNA, the CDR3 is TGTGTCAGCAGTCCAATAGGGCCCGGTAGGGAGCAGTTCTTC. It encodes CVSSPIGPGREQFF. The J gene is TRBJ2-1, the V gene TRBV25-1; D unresolved. Per the germline V gene, CDR1 is MGHDK and CDR2 is SYGVNS. The CDR3 is 14 amino acids. The full variable domain, its missing parts supplied by reference TRBV25-1 and TRBJ2-1, is EADIYQTPRYLVIGTGKKITLECSQTMGHDKMYWYQQDPGMELHLIHYSYGVNSTEKGDLSSESTVSRIRTEHFPLTLESARPSHTSQYLCVSSPIGPGREQFFGPGTRLTVL.

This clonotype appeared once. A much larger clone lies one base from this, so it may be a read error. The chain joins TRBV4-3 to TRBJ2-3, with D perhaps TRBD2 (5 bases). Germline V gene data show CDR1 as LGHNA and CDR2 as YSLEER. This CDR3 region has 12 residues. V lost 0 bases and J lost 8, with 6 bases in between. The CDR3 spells CASSQEAGTQYF. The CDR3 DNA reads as TGCGCCAGCAGCCAAGAGGCGGGTACGCAGTATTTT.

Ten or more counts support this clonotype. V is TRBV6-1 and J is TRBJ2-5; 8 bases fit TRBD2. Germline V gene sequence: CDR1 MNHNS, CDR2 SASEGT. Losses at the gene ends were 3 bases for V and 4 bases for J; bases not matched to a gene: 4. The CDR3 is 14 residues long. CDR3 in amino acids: CASSEASGGETQYF. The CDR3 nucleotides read TGTGCCAGCAGTGAGGCAAGCGGGGGAGAGACCCAGTACTTC.

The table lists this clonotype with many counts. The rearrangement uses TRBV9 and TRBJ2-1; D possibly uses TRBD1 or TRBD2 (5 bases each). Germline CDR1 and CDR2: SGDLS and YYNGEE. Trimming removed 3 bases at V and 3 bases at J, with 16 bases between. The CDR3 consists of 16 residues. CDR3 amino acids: CASSALGGSSYNEQFF. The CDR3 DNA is TGTGCCAGCAGCGCCCTTGGGGGAAGCAGCTACAATGAGCAGTTCTTC.

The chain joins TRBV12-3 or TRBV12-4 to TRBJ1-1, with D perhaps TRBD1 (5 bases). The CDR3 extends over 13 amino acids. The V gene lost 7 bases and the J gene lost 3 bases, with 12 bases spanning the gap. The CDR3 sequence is CASTLKGDTEAFF. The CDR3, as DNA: TGTGCCAGCACTCTAAAAGGGGACACTGAAGCTTTCTTT.

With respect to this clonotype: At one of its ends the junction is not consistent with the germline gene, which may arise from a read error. The CDR3 nucleotides are TGCAGGGCTAGTCACGGCTATGGCTACACCTTC. Encoded protein: CRASHGYGYTF. V is TRBV20-1 and J is TRBJ1-2; the D is unclear. Looked up from germline, CDR1 is DFQATT and CDR2 is SNEGSKA (reference sequence). The CDR3 totals 11 residues.

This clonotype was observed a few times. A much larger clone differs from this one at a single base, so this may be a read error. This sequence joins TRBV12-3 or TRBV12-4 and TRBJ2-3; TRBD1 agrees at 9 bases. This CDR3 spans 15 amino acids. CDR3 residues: CASSLTGQGTDAQYF. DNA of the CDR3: TGTGCCAGCAGTTTAACGGGACAGGGCACAGATGCGCAGTATTTT.

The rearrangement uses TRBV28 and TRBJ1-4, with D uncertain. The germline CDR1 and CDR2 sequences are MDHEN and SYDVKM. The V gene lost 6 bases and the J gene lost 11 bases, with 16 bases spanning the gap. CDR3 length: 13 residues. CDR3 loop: CASRESPRVKLFF. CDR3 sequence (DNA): TGTGCCAGCAGGGAAAGTCCCAGAGTGAAACTGTTTTTT. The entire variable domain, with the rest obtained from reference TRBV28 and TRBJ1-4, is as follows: DVKVTQSSRYLVKRTGEKVFLECVQDMDHENMFWYRQDPGLGLRLIYFSYDVKMKEKGDIPEGYSVSREKKERFSLILESASTNQTSMYLCASRESPRVKLFFGSGTQLSVL.

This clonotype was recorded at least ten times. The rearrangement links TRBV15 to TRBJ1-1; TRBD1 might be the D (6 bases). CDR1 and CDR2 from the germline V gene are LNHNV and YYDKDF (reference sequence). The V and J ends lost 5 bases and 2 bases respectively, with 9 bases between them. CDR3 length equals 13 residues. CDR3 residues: CATSGQTNTEAFF. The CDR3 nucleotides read TGTGCCACCAGCGGACAGACCAACACTGAAGCTTTCTTT.

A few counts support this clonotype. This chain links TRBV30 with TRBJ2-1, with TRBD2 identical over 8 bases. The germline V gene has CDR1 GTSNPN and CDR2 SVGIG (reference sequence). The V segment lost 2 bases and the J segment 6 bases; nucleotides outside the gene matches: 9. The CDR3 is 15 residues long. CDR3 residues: CAWSLSGLVGNEQFF. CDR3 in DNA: TGTGCCTGGAGTCTCTCGGGACTAGTGGGCAATGAGCAGTTCTTC.

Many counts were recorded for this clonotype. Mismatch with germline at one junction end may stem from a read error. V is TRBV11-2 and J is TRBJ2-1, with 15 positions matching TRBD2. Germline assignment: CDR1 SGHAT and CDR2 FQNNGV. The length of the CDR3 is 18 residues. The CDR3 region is CASSLGTSGGASHNEQFF. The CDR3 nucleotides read TGTGCCAGCAGCTTAGGGACTAGCGGGGGGGCCTCCCACAATGAGCAGTTCTTC.

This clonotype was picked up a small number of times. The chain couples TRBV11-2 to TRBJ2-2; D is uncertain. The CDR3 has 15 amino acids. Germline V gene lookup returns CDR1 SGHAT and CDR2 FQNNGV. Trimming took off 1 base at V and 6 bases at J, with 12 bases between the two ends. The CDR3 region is CASSLVRRVAGELFF. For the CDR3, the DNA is TGTGCCAGCAGCTTAGTACGGCGAGTGGCCGGGGAGCTGTTTTTT.

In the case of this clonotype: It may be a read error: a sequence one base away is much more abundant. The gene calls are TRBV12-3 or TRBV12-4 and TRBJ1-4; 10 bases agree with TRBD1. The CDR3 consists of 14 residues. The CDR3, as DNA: TGTGCCGGCAGTCGGGACAGGGGAAGGGAAAAACTGTTTTTT. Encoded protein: CAGSRDRGREKLFF.

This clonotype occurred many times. For the CDR3, the DNA is TGTGCCAGCAGCCCGGACAGGGCTTCAGAGACCCAGTACTTC. Translated, it gives CASSPDRASETQYF. The V call is TRBV7-2, the J call TRBJ2-5; 8 bases agree with TRBD1. Looked up from germline, CDR1 is SGHTA and CDR2 is FQGNSA. The CDR3 spans 14 residues. The V segment lost 5 bases and the J segment 4 bases; nucleotides outside the gene matches: 6.

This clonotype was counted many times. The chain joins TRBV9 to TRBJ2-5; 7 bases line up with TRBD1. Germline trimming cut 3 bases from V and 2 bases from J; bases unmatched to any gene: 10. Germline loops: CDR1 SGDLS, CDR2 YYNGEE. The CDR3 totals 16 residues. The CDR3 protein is CASSAETGWGQETQYF. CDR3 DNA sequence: TGTGCCAGCAGCGCTGAGACAGGGTGGGGTCAAGAGACCCAGTACTTC.

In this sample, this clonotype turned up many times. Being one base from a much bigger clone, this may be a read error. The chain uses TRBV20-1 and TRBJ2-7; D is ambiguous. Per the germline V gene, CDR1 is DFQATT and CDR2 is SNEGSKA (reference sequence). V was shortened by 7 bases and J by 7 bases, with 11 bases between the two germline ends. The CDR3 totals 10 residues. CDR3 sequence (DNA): TGCAGTGTCAGTAGGGATGAGCAGTACTTC. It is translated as CSVSRDEQYF.

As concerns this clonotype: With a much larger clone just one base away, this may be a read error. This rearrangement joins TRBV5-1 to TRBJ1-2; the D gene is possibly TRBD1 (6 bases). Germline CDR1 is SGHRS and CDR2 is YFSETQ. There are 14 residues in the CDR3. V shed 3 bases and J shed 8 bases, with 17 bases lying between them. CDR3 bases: TGCGCCAGCAGCTGGAGACTGGGGGCGGAAGGCTACACCTTC. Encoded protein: CASSWRLGAEGYTF.

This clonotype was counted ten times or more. CDR3 coding DNA: TGTGCCAGCAGCCCACCTCGAGTGGGGGGGGAGACCCAGTACTTC. Its protein is CASSPPRVGGETQYF. J is TRBJ2-5 and V is TRBV7-8, with 7 bases matching TRBD2. Germline V gene lookup returns CDR1 SGHVS and CDR2 FQNEAQ. The CDR3 spans 15 residues. After removal of 5 bases from V and 5 bases from J, the junction contained 11 bases not matched to a gene.

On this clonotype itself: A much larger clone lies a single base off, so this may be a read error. CDR3 residues: CSVSRGSADTQYF. The CDR3 DNA sequence: TGCAGTGTATCTCGGGGGAGCGCAGATACGCAGTATTTT. The chain has TRBV20-1 and TRBJ2-3; TRBD2 might be the D (6 bases). The CDR3 contains 13 residues. The V and J ends lost 7 bases and 4 bases respectively, with 15 bases between them. The germline CDR1 and CDR2 sequences are DFQATT and SNEGSKA (reference sequence).

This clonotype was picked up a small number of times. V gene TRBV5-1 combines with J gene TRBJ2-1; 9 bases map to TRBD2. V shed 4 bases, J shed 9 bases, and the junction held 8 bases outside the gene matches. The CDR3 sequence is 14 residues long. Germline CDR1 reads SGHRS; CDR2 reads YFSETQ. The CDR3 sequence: CASSPAGGASEQFF. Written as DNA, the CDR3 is TGCGCCAGCAGCCCGGCGGGGGGGGCCAGTGAGCAGTTCTTC.

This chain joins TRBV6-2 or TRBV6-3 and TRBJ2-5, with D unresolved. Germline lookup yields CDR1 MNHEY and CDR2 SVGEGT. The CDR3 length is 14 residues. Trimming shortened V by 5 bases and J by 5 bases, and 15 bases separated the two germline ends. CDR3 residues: CASSPIDLEETQYF. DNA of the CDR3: TGTGCCAGCAGTCCCATAGACCTTGAGGAGACCCAGTACTTC.